Below, 30 T cell receptor beta chains from the same sample are listed, as sequenced in a study of T-cell reconstitution after alpha-beta-depleted transplantation in children. The TCRbeta library incorporated unique molecular identifiers. In TCRdb, the PCR reads were re-called with MiXCR into one record per CDR3 protein. The data show about 340,000 distinct CDR3 sequences, under 13% seen once. The sequenced sample was PBMCs from the stem cell graft donor, obtained from the stem cell graft. Every receptor here comes from a human donor who donated a stem cell graft to a child with acute lymphoblastic leukemia.

This clonotype showed up many times. The chain has TRBV29-1 and TRBJ2-7, with TRBD2 matching over 13 bases. CDR3 size: 13 residues. V dropped 6 bases and J dropped 7; count of bases not matched to a gene: 6. The V gene's germline CDR1 is SQVTM and CDR2 ANQGSEA. The CDR3 protein is CSVGLAGAREQYF. DNA of the CDR3: TGCAGCGTCGGACTAGCGGGAGCGAGGGAGCAGTACTTC.

CDR3 region: CSAIDRGQSYEQYF. In DNA form, the CDR3 reads TGCAGTGCCATCGACAGGGGGCAATCCTACGAGCAGTACTTC. This sequence joins TRBV20-1 and TRBJ2-7, with 10 bases aligning to TRBD1. V was clipped by 6 bases and J by 1 base; unmatched bases: 6. The CDR3 is 14 residues long. Germline V gene lookup returns CDR1 DFQATT and CDR2 SNEGSKA (reference sequence).

This rearrangement joins TRBV5-1 to TRBJ2-5; D might be TRBD1 (6 bases). The CDR3 runs 16 residues. Trimming stripped 4 bases from V and 2 bases from J, with 18 bases between. CDR1 and CDR2 from the germline V gene are SGHRS and YFSETQ. Written as DNA, the CDR3 is TGCGCCAGCAGCGCAACTATTTCGGACAGACAAGAGACCCAGTACTTC. It is translated as CASSATISDRQETQYF. Together with reference TRBV5-1 and TRBJ2-5, the CDR3 gives the full variable domain: KAGVTQTPRYLIKTRGQQVTLSCSPISGHRSVSWYQQTPGQGLQFLFEYFSETQRNKGNFPGRFSGRQFSNSRSEMNVSTLELGDSALYLCASSATISDRQETQYFGPGTRLLVL.

The table lists this clonotype with many counts. The V gene is TRBV3-1, the J gene TRBJ2-5; maybe TRBD2 (6 bases). The V and J ends lost 0 bases and 5 bases respectively, with 16 bases between them. This CDR3 is 16 amino acids long. The V gene's germline CDR1 is LGHDT and CDR2 YNNKEL (reference sequence). CDR3 DNA sequence: TGTGCCAGCAGCCAAGATACGGGGGTGCGGAGGGAGACCCAGTACTTC. Encoded protein: CASSQDTGVRRETQYF.

This chain links TRBV5-1 with TRBJ2-1, with TRBD2 matching 9 bases. Germline CDR1 SGHRS, CDR2 YFSETQ. CDR3 length: 15 residues. V was pared by 0 bases and J by 6 bases, with 4 bases of the junction left unmatched. CDR3 nucleotide sequence: TGCGCCAGCAGCTTGGGACTAGCGGACCTCAATGAGCAGTTCTTC. Residues: CASSLGLADLNEQFF. The full variable domain, in which reference TRBV5-1 and TRBJ2-1 provide the parts outside the CDR3, is KAGVTQTPRYLIKTRGQQVTLSCSPISGHRSVSWYQQTPGQGLQFLFEYFSETQRNKGNFPGRFSGRQFSNSRSEMNVSTLELGDSALYLCASSLGLADLNEQFFGPGTRLTVL.

The chain couples TRBV29-1 to TRBJ2-1, with D possibly matching TRBD2 (6 bases). Trimming shortened V by 6 bases and J by 6 bases, and 12 bases separated the two germline ends. The V gene's germline CDR1 is SQVTM and CDR2 ANQGSEA. CDR3 length equals 12 residues. In DNA, the CDR3 is TGCAGCGTGAGGGAGCGGGTCAATGAGCAGTTCTTC. It translates to CSVRERVNEQFF.

This clonotype was seen more than once but under ten times. The V and J genes are TRBV29-1 and TRBJ2-7, with 10 bases that match TRBD2. Germline CDR1 is SQVTM and CDR2 is ANQGSEA. This CDR3 contains 16 residues. After removal of 4 bases from V and 4 bases from J, the junction contained 13 bases not matched to a gene. The chain's CDR3 is CSVGWLAGVDSYEQYF. CDR3 in DNA: TGCAGCGTTGGGTGGCTAGCGGGAGTTGATTCTTACGAGCAGTACTTC.

V usage is TRBV2 and J usage is TRBJ1-5; D not certain. CDR1 and CDR2 from the germline V gene are SNHLY and FYNNEI. This CDR3 spans 14 amino acids. The V gene lost 6 bases and the J gene lost 0 bases, with 9 bases spanning the gap. CDR3 in amino acids: CASRWTVSNQPQHF. For the CDR3, the DNA is TGTGCCAGCAGGTGGACTGTTAGCAATCAGCCCCAGCATTTT.

The genes are TRBV9 and TRBJ2-7, with 10 bases fitting TRBD2. Trimming removed 5 bases from V and 0 bases from J; junction bases left unmatched: 5. Germline-derived CDR1 and CDR2 are SGDLS and YYNGEE. The CDR3 covers 15 residues. The CDR3 spells CASSFGTSASYEQYF. CDR3 nucleotides: TGTGCCAGCAGTTTCGGGACTAGCGCCTCCTACGAGCAGTACTTC. The full variable domain, in which reference TRBV9 and TRBJ2-7 provide the parts outside the CDR3, is DSGVTQTPKHLITATGQRVTLRCSPRSGDLSVYWYQQSLDQGLQFLIQYYNGEERAKGNILERFSAQQFPDLHSELNLSSLELGDSALYFCASSFGTSASYEQYFGPGTRLTVT.

The chain links TRBV15 to TRBJ2-7, with 7 bases identical to TRBD2. Trimming at V came to 0 bases and at J to 3 bases, leaving 5 bases not matched to a gene. CDR3 length equals 15 residues. The germline gives CDR1 LNHNV, CDR2 YYDKDF (reference sequence). The CDR3 DNA reads TGTGCCACCAGCAGAGATCACCGGGAGGTCTACGAGCAGTACTTC. This gives the protein CATSRDHREVYEQYF.

This clonotype was seen repeatedly, ten times or more. The chain links TRBV27 to TRBJ2-2, with a possible D match to TRBD2 (5 bases). CDR3 length: 16 amino acids. Trimming removed 9 bases at V and 5 bases at J, with 22 bases between. CDR1 is MNHEY, CDR2 SMNVEV, per germline (reference sequence). The CDR3 bases are TGTGCCAGTTGCCACGTACGGGTCTGGGAGACCGGGGAGCTGTTTTTT. It is translated as CASCHVRVWETGELFF.

The genes are TRBV7-2 and TRBJ2-7, with a weak D call TRBD2 (5 bases). Trimming shortened V by 2 bases and J by 0 bases, and 11 bases separated the two germline ends. The CDR3 sequence is 15 residues long. The germline V gene has CDR1 SGHTA and CDR2 FQGNSA. The DNA of the CDR3 is TGTGCCAGCAGCTTATCGAGCGGAAACTCCTACGAGCAGTACTTC. Translation gives CASSLSSGNSYEQYF.

This chain links TRBV18 with TRBJ2-1, with 11 positions matching TRBD2. The germline V gene has CDR1 KGHSH and CDR2 LQKENI. The CDR3 length is 20 residues. V gave up 6 bases and J gave up 0 bases; unmatched junction bases: 16. This CDR3 reads CASSLTALAGVQSSYNEQFF. In DNA, the CDR3 is TGTGCCAGCTCCCTCACAGCACTAGCGGGAGTCCAGAGCTCCTACAATGAGCAGTTCTTC.

This clonotype was counted only a few times. The chain combines TRBV7-2 with TRBJ2-3; no definite D call. Trimming removed 3 bases from V and 1 base from J, with 11 bases in between. Germline loops: CDR1 SGHTA, CDR2 FQGNSA. The CDR3 extends over 15 amino acids. CDR3 loop: CASSFGGRGTDTQYF. Here the CDR3 DNA reads TGTGCCAGCAGCTTTGGCGGTCGTGGCACAGATACGCAGTATTTT.

This rearrangement joins TRBV5-1 to TRBJ2-1, with 15 bases fitting TRBD2. The J segment lost 5 bases and the V segment lost 0 bases, leaving 9 bases of the junction unmatched. The CDR3 loop spans 19 amino acids. CDR1 is SGHRS, CDR2 YFSETQ, per germline. Here the CDR3 reads CASSLAPGLAGGGHNEQFF. The DNA for the CDR3 is TGCGCCAGCAGCTTGGCCCCGGGACTAGCGGGAGGCGGCCACAATGAGCAGTTCTTC.

The rearrangement links TRBV5-6 to TRBJ1-6; D gene unclear. Per the germline V gene, CDR1 is SGHDT and CDR2 is YYEEEE. Trimming removed 5 bases at V and 5 bases at J, with 8 bases between. The CDR3 runs 13 residues. CDR3 DNA: TGTGCCAGCAGGACCGCGAATAATTCACCCCTCCACTTT. It yields the protein CASRTANNSPLHF. The full variable domain, rest sourced from reference TRBV5-6 and TRBJ1-6, is DAGVTQSPTHLIKTRGQQVTLRCSPKSGHDTVSWYQQALGQGPQFIFQYYEEEERQRGNFPDRFSGHQFPNYSSELNVNALLLGDSALYLCASRTANNSPLHFGNGTRLTVT.

This clonotype has at least ten counts. This chain uses TRBV9 with TRBJ2-2, with 12 bases fitting TRBD2. Germline V gene data show CDR1 as SGDLS and CDR2 as YYNGEE. The J segment lost 4 bases and the V segment lost 3 bases, leaving 1 base of the junction unmatched. This CDR3 comprises 15 residues. The CDR3 loop is CASSGLAGATGELFF. In DNA, the CDR3 is TGTGCCAGCAGCGGACTAGCGGGAGCCACCGGGGAGCTGTTTTTT.

The chain combines TRBV7-9 with TRBJ2-2, with D unresolved. Germline loops: CDR1 SEHNR, CDR2 FQNEAQ (reference sequence). V shed 4 bases and J shed 0 bases, with 9 bases lying between them. The CDR3 length is 15 residues. The CDR3 loop reads CASSSTDPNTGELFF. The CDR3 DNA reads as TGTGCCAGCAGCTCGACGGACCCGAACACCGGGGAGCTGTTTTTT.

This clonotype was observed a few times. The rearrangement joins TRBV6-2 or TRBV6-3 to TRBJ2-3; 7 bases align to TRBD2. The V gene's germline CDR1 is MNHEY and CDR2 SVGEGT. The V gene end was trimmed by 8 bases and the J gene end by 1 base; junction bases not matched to a gene: 3. This CDR3 is 13 amino acids long. CDR3 sequence reads: CASLADRTDTQYF. The CDR3 DNA is TGTGCCAGCCTAGCGGATCGCACAGATACGCAGTATTTT.

This clonotype was recorded a few times. This sequence joins TRBV25-1 and TRBJ2-7; no firm D call. Germline CDR1 and CDR2: MGHDK and SYGVNS. V lost 8 bases, J lost 7 bases, and 15 bases lay in between. There are 12 residues in the CDR3. CDR3 nucleotide sequence: TGTGCCAGCTCAAGGAGTAGCCGGGAGCAGTACTTC. Its translation is CASSRSSREQYF.

In this sample, this clonotype turned up a few times. This may stem from a read error, because a much larger clone lies one nucleotide away. Without the conserved terminal phenylalanine or tryptophan, this CDR3 likely stems from a read error. The chain employs TRBV29-1 and TRBJ1-1; no firm D call. The CDR3 sequence is 14 residues long. The V gene's germline CDR1 is SQVTM and CDR2 ANQGSEA. With 6 bases removed from V and 1 base from J, the gap between germline ends came to 15 bases. For the CDR3, the DNA is TGCAGCGTCGAGCGCCCCGCGCGGAACACTGAAGCTTTCCTT. Translated: CSVERPARNTEAFL.

This chain connects TRBV3-1 to TRBJ1-5, with D tentatively TRBD1 (5 bases). Trimming cost V 4 bases and J 12 bases, with 19 bases left between them. Per germline, CDR1 LGHDT and CDR2 YNNKEL (reference sequence). This CDR3 is 14 amino acids long. CDR3 loop: CASSPTSSSRDQHF. CDR3 coding DNA: TGTGCCAGCAGCCCCACATCGTCCAGCAGGGACCAGCATTTT. Variable domain in full (rest from reference TRBV3-1 and TRBJ1-5): DTAVSQTPKYLVTQMGNDKSIKCEQNLGHDTMYWYKQDSKKFLKIMFSYNNKELIINETVPNRFSPKSPDKAHLNLHINSLELGDSAVYFCASSPTSSSRDQHFGDGTRLSIL.

This clonotype has ten or more counts. Here the CDR3 DNA reads TGTGCCAGCAGCCAGACCTCAGGGAATGAGCAGTTCTTC. This translates into CASSQTSGNEQFF. The chain combines TRBV6-5 with TRBJ2-1, with a possible D match to TRBD1 (5 bases). V was clipped by 6 bases and J by 7 bases, with 13 bases between them. Germline CDR1 MNHEY, CDR2 SVGAGI. CDR3 length equals 13 residues.

The chain employs TRBV7-6 and TRBJ2-2; 9 nucleotides align to TRBD1. V lost 11 bases, J lost 7 bases, and 14 bases stayed unmatched. Germline CDR1 is SGHVS and CDR2 is FNYEAQ. The CDR3 contains 15 residues. The CDR3, as DNA: TGTGCCGCCAGCAGGGACAGGGATTCCATCGGGGAGCTGTTTTTT. Protein product: CAASRDRDSIGELFF.

The chain couples TRBV3-1 to TRBJ2-1; TRBD2 matches 10 bases. V was pared by 2 bases and J by 9 bases, with 10 bases of the junction left unmatched. The CDR3 sequence is 16 residues long. Germline CDR1 is LGHDT and CDR2 is YNNKEL (reference sequence). CDR3 coding DNA: TGTGCCAGCAGCCAACCGGGAGCGGGAGGGCCGGGTGAGCAGTTCTTC. Its translation: CASSQPGAGGPGEQFF.

This clonotype was counted a few times. The V and J genes are TRBV25-1 and TRBJ2-1; 9 bases line up with TRBD2. The V and J ends lost 2 bases and 2 bases, in that order; junction bases with no gene match: 1. The CDR3 covers 15 residues. Germline V gives CDR1 MGHDK, CDR2 SYGVNS. CDR3 bases: TGTGCCAGCAGTGAACTAGCGGGACCCTACAATGAGCAGTTCTTC. Its protein product is CASSELAGPYNEQFF. The variable domain in full, with the rest retrieved from reference TRBV25-1 and TRBJ2-1, is EADIYQTPRYLVIGTGKKITLECSQTMGHDKMYWYQQDPGMELHLIHYSYGVNSTEKGDLSSESTVSRIRTEHFPLTLESARPSHTSQYLCASSELAGPYNEQFFGPGTRLTVL.

This clonotype showed up just a few times. The chain couples TRBV28 to TRBJ2-1; 11 bases line up with TRBD2. This CDR3 spans 12 amino acids. Germline assignment: CDR1 MDHEN and CDR2 SYDVKM. The trim removed 4 bases at V and 12 bases at J, leaving 2 bases unmatched. The CDR3 loop is CASSSLAGVQFF. The CDR3 DNA is TGTGCCAGCAGTTCACTAGCGGGAGTGCAGTTCTTC.

This clonotype appeared a few times. The J gene is TRBJ1-2, the V gene TRBV5-1, with 7 bases that match TRBD1. Germline loops: CDR1 SGHRS, CDR2 YFSETQ. The junction had 8 bases not matched to a gene; V was cut back by 5 bases and J by 4 bases. CDR3 size: 14 residues. The CDR3 DNA sequence: TGCGCCAGCAGTATGGGCCGGGACAGCTATGGCTACACCTTC. This encodes CASSMGRDSYGYTF.

A few counts support this clonotype. This rearrangement joins TRBV27 to TRBJ1-1, with unresolved D. The CDR3 has 14 residues. Germline CDR1 is MNHEY and CDR2 is SMNVEV (reference sequence). The germline V and J ends were trimmed by 6 bases and 5 bases, with 16 bases remaining between them. In nucleotides, the CDR3 is TGTGCCAGCAGCCTCTCCGGGCGGTCTACTGAAGCTTTCTTT. This codes for CASSLSGRSTEAFF.

This clonotype was observed a handful of times. This chain joins TRBV7-8 and TRBJ2-1; 12 bases agree with TRBD2. The CDR3 spans 17 residues. The germline V gene encodes CDR1 SGHVS and CDR2 FQNEAQ. Trimming took 1 base from V and 9 from J; bases not matched to a gene: 10. The CDR3 DNA reads as TGTGCCAGCAGCTTAGGCCCGACTAGCGGGAGCCGGGTTGAGCAGTTCTTC. It translates to CASSLGPTSGSRVEQFF.